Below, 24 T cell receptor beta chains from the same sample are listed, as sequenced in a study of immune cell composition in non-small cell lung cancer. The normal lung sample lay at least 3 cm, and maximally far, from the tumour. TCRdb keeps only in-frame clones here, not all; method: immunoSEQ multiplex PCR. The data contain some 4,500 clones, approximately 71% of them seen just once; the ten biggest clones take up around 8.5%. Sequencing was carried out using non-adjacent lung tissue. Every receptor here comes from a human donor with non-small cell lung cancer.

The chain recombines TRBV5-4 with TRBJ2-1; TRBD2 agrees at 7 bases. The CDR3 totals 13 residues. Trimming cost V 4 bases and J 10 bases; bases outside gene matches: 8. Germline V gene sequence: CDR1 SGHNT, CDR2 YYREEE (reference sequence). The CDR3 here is CASSPQRGREQFF. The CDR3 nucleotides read TGTGCCAGCAGCCCCCAGCGGGGTCGGGAGCAGTTCTTC.

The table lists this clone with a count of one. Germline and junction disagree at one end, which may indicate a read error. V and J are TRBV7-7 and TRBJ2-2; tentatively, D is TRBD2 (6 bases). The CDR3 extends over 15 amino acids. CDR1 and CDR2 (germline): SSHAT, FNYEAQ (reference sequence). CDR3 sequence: CASSLAAGFTGELFF. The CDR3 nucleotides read TGTGCTAGCAGCTTAGCGGCAGGGTTCACCGGGGAGCTGTTTTTT.

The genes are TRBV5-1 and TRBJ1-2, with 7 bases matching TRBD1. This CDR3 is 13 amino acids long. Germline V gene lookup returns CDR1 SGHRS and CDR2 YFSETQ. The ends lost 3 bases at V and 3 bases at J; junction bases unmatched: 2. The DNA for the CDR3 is TGCGCCAGCAGCTCCGGGACAGACTATGGCTACACCTTC. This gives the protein CASSSGTDYGYTF.

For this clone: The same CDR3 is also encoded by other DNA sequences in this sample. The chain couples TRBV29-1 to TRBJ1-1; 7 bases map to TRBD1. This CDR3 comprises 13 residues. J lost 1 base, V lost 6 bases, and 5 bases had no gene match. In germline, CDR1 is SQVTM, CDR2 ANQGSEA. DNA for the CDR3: TGCAGCGTGGACCGACAGGGGAACACTGAAGCTTTCTTT. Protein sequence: CSVDRQGNTEAFF.

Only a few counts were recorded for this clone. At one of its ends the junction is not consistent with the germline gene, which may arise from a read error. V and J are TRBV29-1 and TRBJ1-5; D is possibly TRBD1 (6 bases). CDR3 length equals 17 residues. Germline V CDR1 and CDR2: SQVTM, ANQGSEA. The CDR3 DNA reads TGCAGCGGTGAACCGAGGGGGGTTAAGAATAGCAATCAGCCCCAGCATTTT. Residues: CSGEPRGVKNSNQPQHF.

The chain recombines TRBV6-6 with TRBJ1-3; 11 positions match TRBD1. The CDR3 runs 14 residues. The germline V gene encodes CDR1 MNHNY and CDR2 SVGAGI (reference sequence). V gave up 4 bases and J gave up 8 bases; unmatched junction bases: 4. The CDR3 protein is CASSFGTGGDTIYF. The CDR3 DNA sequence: TGTGCCAGCAGTTTCGGGACAGGGGGAGACACCATATATTTT.

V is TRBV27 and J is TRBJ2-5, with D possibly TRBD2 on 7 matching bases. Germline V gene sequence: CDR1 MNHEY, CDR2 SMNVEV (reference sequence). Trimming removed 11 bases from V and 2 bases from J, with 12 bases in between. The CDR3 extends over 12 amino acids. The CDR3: CAGGGLQETQYF. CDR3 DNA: TGTGCCGGGGGGGGGCTTCAAGAGACCCAGTACTTC.

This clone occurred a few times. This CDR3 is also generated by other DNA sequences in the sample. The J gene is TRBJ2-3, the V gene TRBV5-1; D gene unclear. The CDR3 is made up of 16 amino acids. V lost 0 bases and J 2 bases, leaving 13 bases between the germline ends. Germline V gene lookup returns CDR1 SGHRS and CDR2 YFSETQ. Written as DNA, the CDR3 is TGCGCCAGCAGCTTGGTAGGAACAGATCACACAGATACGCAGTATTTT. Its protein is CASSLVGTDHTDTQYF.

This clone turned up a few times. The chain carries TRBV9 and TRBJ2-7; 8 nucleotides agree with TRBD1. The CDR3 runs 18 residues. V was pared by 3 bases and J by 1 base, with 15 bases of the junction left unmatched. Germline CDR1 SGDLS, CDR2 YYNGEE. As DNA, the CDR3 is TGTGCCAGCAGCGAGTCCGCTGGAGGCAGGGGGCAATCCTACGAGCAGTACTTC. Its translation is CASSESAGGRGQSYEQYF.

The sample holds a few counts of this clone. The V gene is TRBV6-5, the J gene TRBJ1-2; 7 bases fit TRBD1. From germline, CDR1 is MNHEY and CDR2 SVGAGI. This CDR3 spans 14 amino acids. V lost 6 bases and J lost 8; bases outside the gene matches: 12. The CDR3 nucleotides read TGTGCCAGCAGCCTGAGGGACAGCGTGGGCGGCTACACCTTC. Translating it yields CASSLRDSVGGYTF.

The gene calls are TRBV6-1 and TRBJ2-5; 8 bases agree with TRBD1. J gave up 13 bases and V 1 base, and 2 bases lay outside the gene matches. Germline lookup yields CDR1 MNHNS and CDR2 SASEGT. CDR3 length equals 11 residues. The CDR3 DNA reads TGTGCCAGCAGTGAAGTAGGACAGGGGTACTTC. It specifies CASSEVGQGYF.

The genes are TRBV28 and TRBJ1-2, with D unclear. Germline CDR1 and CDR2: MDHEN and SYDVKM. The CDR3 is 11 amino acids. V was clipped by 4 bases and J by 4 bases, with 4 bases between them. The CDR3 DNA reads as TGTGCCAGCAGTTGGAGCTATGGCTACACCTTC. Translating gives CASSWSYGYTF.

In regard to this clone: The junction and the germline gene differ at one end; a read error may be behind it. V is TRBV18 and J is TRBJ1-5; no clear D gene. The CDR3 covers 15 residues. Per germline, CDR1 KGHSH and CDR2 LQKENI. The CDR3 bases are TGTGCCAGCTCGCCACGGGGTTGGAGCAATCAGCCCCAGCATTTT. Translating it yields CASSPRGWSNQPQHF.

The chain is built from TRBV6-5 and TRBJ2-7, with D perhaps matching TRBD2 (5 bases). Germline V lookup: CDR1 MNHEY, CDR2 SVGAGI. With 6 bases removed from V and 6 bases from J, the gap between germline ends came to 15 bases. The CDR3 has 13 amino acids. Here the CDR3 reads CASSSGEKGEQYF. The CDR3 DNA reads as TGTGCCAGCAGCTCCGGGGAGAAAGGCGAGCAGTACTTC.

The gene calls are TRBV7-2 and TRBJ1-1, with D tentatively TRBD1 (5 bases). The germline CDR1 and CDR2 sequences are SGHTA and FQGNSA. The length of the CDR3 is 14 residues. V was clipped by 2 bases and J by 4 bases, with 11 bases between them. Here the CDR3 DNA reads TGTGCCAGCAGCTTACTTCCCAGGGCCACTGAAGCTTTCTTT. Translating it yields CASSLLPRATEAFF.

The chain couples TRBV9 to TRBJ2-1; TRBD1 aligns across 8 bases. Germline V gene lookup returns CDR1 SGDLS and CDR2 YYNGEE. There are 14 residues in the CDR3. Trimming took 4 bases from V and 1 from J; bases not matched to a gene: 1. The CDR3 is CASSRTGSYNEQFF. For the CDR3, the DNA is TGTGCCAGCAGCCGGACAGGGTCCTACAATGAGCAGTTCTTC.

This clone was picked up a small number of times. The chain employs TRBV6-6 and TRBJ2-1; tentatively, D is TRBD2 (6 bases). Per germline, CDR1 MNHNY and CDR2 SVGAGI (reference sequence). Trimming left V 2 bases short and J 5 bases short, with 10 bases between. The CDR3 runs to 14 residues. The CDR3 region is CASSYAGLNNEQFF. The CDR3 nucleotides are TGTGCCAGCAGTTACGCCGGACTAAACAATGAGCAGTTCTTC.

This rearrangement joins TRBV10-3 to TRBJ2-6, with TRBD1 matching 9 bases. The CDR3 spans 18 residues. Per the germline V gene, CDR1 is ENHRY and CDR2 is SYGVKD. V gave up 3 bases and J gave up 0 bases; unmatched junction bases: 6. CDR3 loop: CAISDITGGRSGANVLTF. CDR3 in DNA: TGTGCCATCAGTGATATAACAGGGGGCCGCTCTGGGGCCAACGTCCTGACTTTC.

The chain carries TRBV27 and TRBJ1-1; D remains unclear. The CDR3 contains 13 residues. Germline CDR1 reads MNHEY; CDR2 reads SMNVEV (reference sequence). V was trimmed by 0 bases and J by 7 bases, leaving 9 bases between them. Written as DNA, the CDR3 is TGTGCCAGCAGTTTATCGGTGACGGTTGAAGCTTTCTTT. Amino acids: CASSLSVTVEAFF.

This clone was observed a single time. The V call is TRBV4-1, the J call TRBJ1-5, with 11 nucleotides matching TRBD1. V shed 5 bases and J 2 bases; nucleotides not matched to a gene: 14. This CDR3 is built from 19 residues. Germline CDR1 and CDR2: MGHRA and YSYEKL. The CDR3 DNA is TGCGCCAGCAGCTCCGACCGGGACAGGGGGGGGCAGGGCAATCAGCCCCAGCATTTT. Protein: CASSSDRDRGGQGNQPQHF.

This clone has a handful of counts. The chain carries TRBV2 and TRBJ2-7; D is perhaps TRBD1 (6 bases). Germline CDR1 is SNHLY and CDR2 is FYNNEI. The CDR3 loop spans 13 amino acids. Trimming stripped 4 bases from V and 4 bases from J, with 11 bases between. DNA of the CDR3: TGTGCCAGCAGTGCCTGGACAGTGTACGAGCAGTACTTC. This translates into CASSAWTVYEQYF.

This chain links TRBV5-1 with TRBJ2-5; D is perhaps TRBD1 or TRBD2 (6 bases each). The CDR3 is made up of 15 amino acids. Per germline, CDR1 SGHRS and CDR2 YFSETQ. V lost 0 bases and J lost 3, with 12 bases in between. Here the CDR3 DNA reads TGCGCCAGCAGCTTGGCCCCGGGGGCCGAAGAGACCCAGTACTTC. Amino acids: CASSLAPGAEETQYF.

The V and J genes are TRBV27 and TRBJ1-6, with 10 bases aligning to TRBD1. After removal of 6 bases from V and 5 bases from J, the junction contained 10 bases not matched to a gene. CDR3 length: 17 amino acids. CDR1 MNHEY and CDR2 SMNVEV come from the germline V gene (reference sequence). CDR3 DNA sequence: TGTGCCAGCAGCCGGGGACAGGGGAATCGGAATAATTCACCCCTCCACTTT. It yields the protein CASSRGQGNRNNSPLHF.

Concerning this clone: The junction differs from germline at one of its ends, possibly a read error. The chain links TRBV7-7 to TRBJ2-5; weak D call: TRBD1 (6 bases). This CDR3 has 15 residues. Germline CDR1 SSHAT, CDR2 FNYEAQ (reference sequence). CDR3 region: CASSLGQHYQETQYF. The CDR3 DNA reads TGTGCTAGCAGCTTAGGACAGCATTACCAAGAGACCCAGTACTTC.